The clone carrying this TCR beta chain was detected only a few times. The sample originates from a study of blood T cell repertoires in COVID-19. Methods used by the authors: Amplification of reference gene primers provided the estimated nucleated cell counts. The protocol was immunoSEQ multiplex PCR, while the TCRdb copy is restricted to in-frame clones and leaves out a portion. V and J calls and clone size are given by that table; D and trimming were obtained from the DNA. The repertoire holds 250,000 or so clones, with about 82% as singletons. CDR1 and CDR2 from the germline V gene are ENHRY and SYGVKD. The CDR3 contains 16 residues. V dropped 4 bases and J dropped 2 bases, with 17 bases sitting between them.

The genes are TRBV10-3 and TRBJ1-1; D possibly corresponds to TRBD1 (6 bases). Material: peripheral blood. The clonotype was recovered from a man at least 80 years old with acute or convalescent COVID-19. CDR3 amino acids: CAISGGPTEKNTEAFF. Written as DNA, the CDR3 is TGTGCCATCAGTGGGGGGCCGACAGAGAAAAACACTGAAGCTTTCTTT.